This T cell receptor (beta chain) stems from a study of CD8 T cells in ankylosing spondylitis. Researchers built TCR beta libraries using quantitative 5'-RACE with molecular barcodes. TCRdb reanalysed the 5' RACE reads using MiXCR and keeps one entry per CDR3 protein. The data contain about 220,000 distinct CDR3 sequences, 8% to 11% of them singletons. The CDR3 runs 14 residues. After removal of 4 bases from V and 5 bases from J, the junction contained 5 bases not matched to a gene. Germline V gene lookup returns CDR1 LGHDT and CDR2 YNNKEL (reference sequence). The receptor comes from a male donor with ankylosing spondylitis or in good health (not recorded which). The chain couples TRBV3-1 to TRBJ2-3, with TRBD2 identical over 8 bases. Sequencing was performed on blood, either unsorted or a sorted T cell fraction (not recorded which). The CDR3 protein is CASSRRGGEDTQYF. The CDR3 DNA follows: TGTGCCAGCAGCCGACGGGGGGGAGAAGATACGCAGTATTTT.